These 26 T cell receptor beta chains came from one sample sequenced in a study of cytomegalovirus exposure and HLA in healthy donors. Assay used: immunoSEQ multiplex PCR; TCRdb lists only in-frame clones, some missing. Here the sample spans tens of thousands of clones, 90% to 95% being singletons. Sequenced: PBMCs. The source is a woman aged 25 to 45 in good health and CMV-seronegative.

The chain couples TRBV7-2 to TRBJ2-1; D is undetermined. V was clipped by 3 bases and J by 10 bases, with 10 bases between them. This CDR3 comprises 12 residues. Germline CDR1 and CDR2: SGHTA and FQGNSA. CDR3: CASSFPLLEQFF. The CDR3 DNA sequence: TGTGCCAGCAGCTTCCCCCTCTTAGAGCAGTTCTTC.

The rearrangement links TRBV5-6 to TRBJ1-1; maybe TRBD1 (5 bases). The CDR3 has 15 amino acids. Trimming removed 0 bases from V and 5 bases from J, with 14 bases in between. Germline loops: CDR1 SGHDT, CDR2 YYEEEE. CDR3 coding DNA: TGTGCCAGCAGCTTGGCGGTGGAGGGGAGGACTGAAGCTTTCTTT. Amino acids: CASSLAVEGRTEAFF. The full variable domain, completed using reference TRBV5-6 and TRBJ1-1, is DAGVTQSPTHLIKTRGQQVTLRCSPKSGHDTVSWYQQALGQGPQFIFQYYEEEERQRGNFPDRFSGHQFPNYSSELNVNALLLGDSALYLCASSLAVEGRTEAFFGQGTRLTVV.

The J gene is TRBJ2-2, the V gene TRBV6-5; 9 bases map to TRBD1. Germline loops: CDR1 MNHEY, CDR2 SVGAGI. The V and J ends lost 2 bases and 4 bases, in that order; junction bases with no gene match: 5. The CDR3 runs to 16 residues. In nucleotides, the CDR3 is TGTGCCAGCAGTTACGGGGACAGGGACCTCACCGGGGAGCTGTTTTTT. This sequence encodes CASSYGDRDLTGELFF.

In regard to this clone: One end of the junction fails to match germline, which may point to a read error. V is TRBV27 and J is TRBJ2-7; TRBD2 aligns across 7 bases. This CDR3 comprises 16 residues. Germline CDR1 and CDR2: MNHEY and SMNVEV (reference sequence). The CDR3 DNA follows: TGTGCCAGCAGTCTATCAGTAGCGGGCCAAACCTACGAGCAGTACTTC. This codes for CASSLSVAGQTYEQYF.

The V and J genes are TRBV28 and TRBJ2-4, with TRBD1 matching 12 bases. This CDR3 is 17 amino acids long. Germline CDR1 reads MDHEN; CDR2 reads SYDVKM. Losses at the gene ends were 2 bases for V and 0 bases for J; bases not matched to a gene: 2. CDR3 DNA: TGTGCCAGCAGTTTAAGGGACAGGGGGCCAGCCAAAAACATTCAGTACTTC. Its protein is CASSLRDRGPAKNIQYF.

The V call is TRBV5-1, the J call TRBJ1-3; 7 bases fit TRBD1. CDR3 length equals 16 residues. Trimming cost V 0 bases and J 3 bases; bases outside gene matches: 6. Germline V gives CDR1 SGHRS, CDR2 YFSETQ. The CDR3 DNA reads as TGCGCCAGCAGCTTGGAGGGACAGTTCGGTGGAAACACCATATATTTT. Its protein is CASSLEGQFGGNTIYF.

The V and J genes are TRBV19 and TRBJ1-5; D is unclear. CDR3 size: 15 residues. Germline-derived CDR1 and CDR2 are LNHDA and SQIVND (reference sequence). V lost 9 bases to trimming and J lost 0 bases, with 15 bases between them. The CDR3 nucleotides read TGTGCCAGCGGGGAGGGTCCCGTTAGCAATCAGCCCCAGCATTTT. This sequence encodes CASGEGPVSNQPQHF.

As for this clone: The junction departs from germline at one end; a sequencing error may be responsible. The chain uses TRBV18 and TRBJ2-5; D uncertain. Germline V CDR1 and CDR2: KGHSH, LQKENI. The CDR3 is 16 amino acids. The CDR3 nucleotides read TGTGCCAGCTCACTTCAGACCAGGCCCCCACAAGGGACCCAGTACTTC. It specifies CASSLQTRPPQGTQYF. The variable domain in full, with the rest retrieved from reference TRBV18 and TRBJ2-5, is NAGVMQNPRHLVRRRGQEARLRCSPMKGHSHVYWYRQLPEEGLKFMVYLQKENIIDESGMPKERFSAEFPKEGPSILRIQQVVRGDSAAYFCASSLQTRPPQGTQYFGPGTRLLVL.

V is TRBV28 and J is TRBJ1-5, with D perhaps matching TRBD1 (5 bases). Germline V gives CDR1 MDHEN, CDR2 SYDVKM. Trimming stripped 6 bases from V and 2 bases from J, with 20 bases between. This CDR3 region has 17 residues. The CDR3 sequence is CASSPHRGVGGNQPQHF. The DNA of the CDR3 is TGTGCCAGCAGCCCCCACCGGGGGGTGGGGGGCAATCAGCCCCAGCATTTT.

The chain has TRBV19 and TRBJ2-2, with 8 bases lining up with TRBD1. The germline V gene has CDR1 LNHDA and CDR2 SQIVND (reference sequence). This CDR3 has 16 amino acids. After removal of 3 bases from V and 2 bases from J, the junction contained 5 bases not matched to a gene. The CDR3 region is CASSIRTGKNTGELFF. The CDR3, as DNA: TGTGCCAGTAGTATCCGGACAGGGAAAAACACCGGGGAGCTGTTTTTT. The variable domain in full, with the rest retrieved from reference TRBV19 and TRBJ2-2, is DGGITQSPKYLFRKEGQNVTLSCEQNLNHDAMYWYRQDPGQGLRLIYYSQIVNDFQKGDIAEGYSVSREKKESFPLTVTSAQKNPTAFYLCASSIRTGKNTGELFFGEGSRLTVL.

The rearrangement uses TRBV6-1 and TRBJ2-3; D is uncertain. CDR3 size: 14 residues. Trimming left V 1 base short and J 1 base short, with 6 bases between. CDR1 is MNHNS, CDR2 SASEGT, per germline. CDR3 in amino acids: CASSEGSGTDTQYF. DNA for the CDR3: TGTGCCAGCAGTGAAGGCTCGGGCACAGATACGCAGTATTTT.

The chain recombines TRBV2 with TRBJ2-1, with 10 bases lining up with TRBD1. V trimming: 2 bases; J trimming: 9 bases; junction bases outside the gene matches: 10. This CDR3 is built from 16 residues. CDR1 and CDR2 (germline): SNHLY, FYNNEI. In nucleotides, the CDR3 is TGTGCCAGCAGTGAAACCTGGGACAGGGGTAAGAGTGAGCAGTTCTTC. It is translated as CASSETWDRGKSEQFF.

In DNA, the CDR3 is TGTGCCAGCAGTGGAACCTGGGGGGTTGGCAATCAGCCCCAGCATTTT. This codes for CASSGTWGVGNQPQHF. The chain recombines TRBV6-1 with TRBJ1-5; D is perhaps TRBD1 (5 bases). V was clipped by 4 bases and J by 2 bases, with 15 bases between them. The CDR3 totals 16 residues. Germline V gives CDR1 MNHNS, CDR2 SASEGT.

The CDR3 DNA follows: TGTGCCATCTCACTACCGGGACAGTTTCATGGCTACACCTTC. Protein product: CAISLPGQFHGYTF. The V gene is TRBV2, the J gene TRBJ1-2, with 7 bases identical to TRBD1. CDR1 and CDR2 (germline): SNHLY, FYNNEI. The CDR3 length is 14 residues. The V segment lost 10 bases and the J segment 6 bases; nucleotides outside the gene matches: 14. The full variable domain, rest sourced from reference TRBV2 and TRBJ1-2, is EPEVTQTPSHQVTQMGQEVILRCVPISNHLYFYWYRQILGQKVEFLVSFYNNEISEKSEIFDDQFSVERPDGSNFTLKIRSTKLEDSAMYFCAISLPGQFHGYTFGSGTRLTVV.

This clone showed up just once. This chain links TRBV4-2 with TRBJ2-7; 8 nucleotides match TRBD1. The ends lost 3 bases at V and 4 bases at J; junction bases unmatched: 2. Germline V gives CDR1 LGHNA, CDR2 YNFKEQ. This CDR3 contains 13 residues. The CDR3 spells CASSQTGVYEQYF. The CDR3 region has the DNA TGTGCCAGCAGCCAGACAGGGGTATACGAGCAGTACTTC.

The rearrangement links TRBV9 to TRBJ2-5; 8 bases map to TRBD1. Germline values: CDR1 SGDLS, CDR2 YYNGEE. This CDR3 has 13 residues. With V trimmed by 0 bases and J by 9 bases, 4 bases remained unmatched. The CDR3 sequence: CASSVVTGEAQYF. DNA for the CDR3: TGTGCCAGCAGCGTAGTGACAGGGGAGGCCCAGTACTTC. Combining the CDR3 with reference TRBV9 and TRBJ2-5 gives the whole variable domain DSGVTQTPKHLITATGQRVTLRCSPRSGDLSVYWYQQSLDQGLQFLIQYYNGEERAKGNILERFSAQQFPDLHSELNLSSLELGDSALYFCASSVVTGEAQYFGPGTRLLVL.

V usage is TRBV5-1 and J usage is TRBJ2-2; D remains unclear. The CDR3 contains 14 residues. V lost 0 bases to trimming and J lost 6 bases, with 9 bases between them. Germline V gene sequence: CDR1 SGHRS, CDR2 YFSETQ. CDR3 amino acids: CASSLEAAPGELFF. The CDR3 coding sequence is TGCGCCAGCAGCTTGGAGGCGGCTCCCGGGGAGCTGTTTTTT.

The chain links TRBV7-9 to TRBJ2-7; 7 bases map to TRBD2. The CDR3 length is 15 residues. Germline trimming cut 5 bases from V and 0 bases from J; bases unmatched to any gene: 7. Germline values: CDR1 SEHNR, CDR2 FQNEAQ (reference sequence). CDR3 in DNA: TGTGCCAGCAGCCCCGGGACTACCCGCTCCTACGAGCAGTACTTC. The encoded protein is CASSPGTTRSYEQYF.

The chain is built from TRBV7-9 and TRBJ2-1, with TRBD2 identical over 7 bases. Germline CDR1 reads SEHNR; CDR2 reads FQNEAQ (reference sequence). J gave up 10 bases and V 1 base, and 4 bases lay outside the gene matches. The CDR3 contains 13 residues. CDR3 in DNA: TGTGCCAGCAGCTTAGACCCGGGAGGCGAGCAGTTCTTC. Protein sequence: CASSLDPGGEQFF.

V gene TRBV19 combines with J gene TRBJ2-7; the D gene is possibly TRBD1 (6 bases). V was pared by 5 bases and J by 1 base, with 12 bases between. The CDR3 consists of 14 residues. CDR1 LNHDA and CDR2 SQIVND come from the germline V gene (reference sequence). In DNA form, the CDR3 reads TGTGCCAGTAGTCTCCGGACAGAGTCCTACGAGCAGTACTTC. It is translated as CASSLRTESYEQYF. Combining the CDR3 with reference TRBV19 and TRBJ2-7 gives the whole variable domain DGGITQSPKYLFRKEGQNVTLSCEQNLNHDAMYWYRQDPGQGLRLIYYSQIVNDFQKGDIAEGYSVSREKKESFPLTVTSAQKNPTAFYLCASSLRTESYEQYFGPGTRLTVT.

This sequence joins TRBV9 and TRBJ2-5; 8 bases line up with TRBD2. The germline V gene encodes CDR1 SGDLS and CDR2 YYNGEE. The CDR3 is 17 residues long. V shed 0 bases and J 5 bases; nucleotides not matched to a gene: 12. This chain's CDR3 is CASSVGLMGAGVETQYF. CDR3 in DNA: TGTGCCAGCAGCGTAGGTCTGATGGGAGCGGGGGTTGAGACCCAGTACTTC.

The J gene is TRBJ2-7, the V gene TRBV14; 7 nucleotides match TRBD2. Germline V gives CDR1 SGHDN, CDR2 FVKESK. This CDR3 comprises 15 residues. Germline trimming cut 6 bases from V and 7 bases from J; bases unmatched to any gene: 15. The CDR3 loop is CASSPSGGYKDEQYF. The CDR3 DNA follows: TGTGCCAGCAGTCCTAGCGGAGGGTACAAGGATGAGCAGTACTTC.

The chain employs TRBV30 and TRBJ2-7; 9 bases line up with TRBD1. The CDR3 contains 12 residues. Per the germline V gene, CDR1 is GTSNPN and CDR2 is SVGIG (reference sequence). Losses at the gene ends were 4 bases for V and 5 bases for J; bases not matched to a gene: 3. The chain's CDR3 is CAWKQGAHEQYF. CDR3 nucleotides: TGTGCCTGGAAACAGGGGGCCCACGAGCAGTACTTC.

Here the CDR3 reads CASRATDYTNYGYTF. CDR3 in DNA: TGTGCCAGTAGGGCTACAGACTACACTAACTATGGCTACACCTTC. The chain links TRBV19 to TRBJ1-2; the D is unclear. The V gene lost 6 bases and the J gene lost 0 bases, with 14 bases spanning the gap. Germline V CDR1 and CDR2: LNHDA, SQIVND (reference sequence). The CDR3 sequence is 15 residues long.

The rearrangement links TRBV6-5 to TRBJ2-7, with a weak D call TRBD1 (7 bases). Trimming removed 5 bases from V and 10 bases from J, with 12 bases in between. Germline CDR1 is MNHEY and CDR2 is SVGAGI. CDR3 size: 11 residues. CDR3 region: CASSAGGKQYF. The CDR3, as DNA: TGTGCCAGCAGTGCAGGGGGGAAACAGTACTTC.

This chain connects TRBV28 to TRBJ1-1, with 9 bases identical to TRBD1. The CDR3 runs to 14 residues. After removal of 5 bases from V and 11 bases from J, the junction contained 12 bases not matched to a gene. Germline lookup yields CDR1 MDHEN and CDR2 SYDVKM. In DNA, the CDR3 is TGTGCCAGCAGTATGTCTCCGGGACAGGGTCGGGCTTTCTTT. Residues: CASSMSPGQGRAFF.